This T cell receptor (beta chain) derives from a study of radiation and T cells in renal cell carcinoma (dated by TCRdb to about 2020). Regarding the study in general: In total, 53 samples underwent TCR beta sequencing: 25 or so tumors plus 27 peripheral blood samples. Across all 53 samples, roughly 3,700,000 unique CDR3 nucleotide sequences encoding 2 million to 3 million unique CDR3 amino acid sequences were identified.

This clone has a handful of counts. It has no known antigen specificity. Base qualities are not provided; no much larger clone lies one nucleotide away. Sample time point, as interpreted from the label and publication: tumor resected at nephrectomy. The intended sense of this specimen's treatment or condition label: 15 Gy SBRT to primary tumor, nephrectomy 4 weeks later. The samples were drawn from a clinical trial, where primary renal cell carcinomas were treated with 15 Gy of stereotactic body radiation therapy and then removed by nephrectomy 4 weeks afterward. All patients had renal cell carcinoma with clear cell pathology. The tumors were dissociated mechanically, digested with collagenase/hyaluronidase at 37 degrees C, processed in gentleMACS C tubes, and kept in liquid nitrogen. Genomic DNA for TCR sequencing was prepared using the QIAamp DNA Blood Mini Kit (Qiagen). Samples were included in the analyses only if all quality control checks were passed.

The study at large found these results: TCR clonality was higher in irradiated tumors than in controls, as the top 100 clonotypes made up an average of about 54% of the repertoire in irradiated tumors compared with around 40% in nephrectomy-only tumors. Because no pretreatment tumor biopsies were available, whether clonotypes were present in the tumor at baseline could not be determined. An increase in top tumor clonotypes in blood was observed from baseline to 2 weeks post-radiation, followed by contraction by 4 weeks, which was taken to suggest transient expansion of tumor-resident clones. Because only small tumor regions of around 1 g were available, intratumoral heterogeneity was not captured. Because the trial had a single-armed design, the trial could not examine how radiation dose or scheduling affected the TCR repertoire. A greater number of dominant CDR3 motifs was detected in irradiated tumors than in control tumors, and a larger share of the repertoire was occupied by these motifs in irradiated tumors than in control tumors.

V is cut by 7 bases and J by 7 bases, and the space between the germline ends is 19 bases. The germline V gene provides CDR1 SGHVS and CDR2 FQNEAQ. Counted from cysteine to phenylalanine, this CDR3 has 14 amino acids. The read is trimmed to its CDR3 DNA, 42 bases read in frame from base 1. Following the manufacturer's recommendations, the immunoSEQ kit was used to generate TCR beta libraries from genomic DNA. Library preparation used a first multiplex PCR with proprietary primers, then a second PCR adding unique barcodes, with bead cleanups after each round. A kit-provided positive control reaction and a negative control reaction were included in every sample batch. The final libraries underwent checking on an Agilent 4200 TapeStation D1000 ScreenTape, volumetric pooling, and quantification by qPCR. Sequencing was performed on an Illumina NextSeq500 using a MidOutput 150-cycle cartridge, with 156 Read1 cycles, 15 Index1 cycles, and the kit custom primers. The pooled library was loaded at 0.9 to 1 pM with a roughly 20% PhiX control spike-in. The paper's data handling went like this. Vendor-processed data were analyzed in R, and a clonotype was defined as all T cells sharing the same CDR3 nucleotide sequence. For clone abundance analyses, frequencies were normalized to the 10,000 most abundant clones in each sample. Public T cell clones, which averaged fewer than five per sample, were removed prior to analysis. Dominant motif analysis used ImmunoMap with the PAM10 matrix, gap penalty 30 and homology threshold 0.3; motifs with cumulative frequency at least 0.01 counted as dominant. Tumor-enriched clonotypes and baseline blood-enriched clonotypes were defined as those with an abundance difference of at least 32-fold between compartments. The Baroni-Urbani and Buser coefficient was used to measure tumor-blood repertoire similarity, and groups were compared with two-tailed Wilcoxon tests in R. TCRdb's version of the immuneACCESS table is confined to in-frame rearrangements and falls short of the full clone set. An unresolved V gene accounts for under half of the shortfall where checked; the remainder is of unknown origin. V and J calls and clone size are given by that table; D and trimming were obtained from the DNA. This sample comprises 9,000 to 9,500 clones, more than 60% of them detected only once. The ten largest account for under 20% of the sample.

Sample: tumor tissue, taken from a patient whose treatment included radiotherapy and nephrectomy. The chain was built from TRBV7-8 and TRBJ1-2; no D segment can be confidently identified. The sequence was obtained from a woman aged 45-65 years with renal cell carcinoma. The CDR3 protein is CASTPEWESGGYTF. The nucleotides are TGTGCCAGCACCCCAGAGTGGGAAAGTGGTGGCTACACCTTC. Extended through the reference TRBV7-8 and TRBJ1-2 proteins, this CDR3 yields the full variable domain: GAGVSQSPRYKVAKRGQDVALRCDPISGHVSLFWYQQALGQGPEFLTYFQNEAQLDKSGLPSDRFFAERPEGSVSTLKIQRTQQEDSAVYLCASTPEWESGGYTFGSGTRLTVV.